One and the same sample provided the 2 T cell receptor beta chains below, sequenced in a study of blood T cell repertoires in COVID-19. Method: immunoSEQ multiplex PCR; TCRdb's copy keeps in-frame clones and lacks some. The sample has roughly 130,000 clones; 70% to 85% are singletons. The sequenced material came from peripheral blood. These receptors were taken from a woman between 65 and 79 years old with acute or convalescent COVID-19.

The rearrangement joins TRBV18 to TRBJ2-5, with no clear D. Germline V lookup: CDR1 KGHSH, CDR2 LQKENI. V dropped 5 bases and J dropped 5 bases, with 9 bases sitting between them. The CDR3 is 12 amino acids. The CDR3 loop reads CASSSQAETQYF. In nucleotides, the CDR3 is TGTGCCAGCTCAAGTCAGGCGGAGACCCAGTACTTC.

The chain recombines TRBV19 with TRBJ1-2; 7 bases agree with TRBD1. The CDR3 covers 13 residues. V shed 8 bases and J 0 bases; nucleotides not matched to a gene: 3. Germline V CDR1 and CDR2: LNHDA, SQIVND (reference sequence). CDR3 in DNA: TGTGCCAGTCGCAGGGGGACTAACTATGGCTACACCTTC. Translation gives CASRRGTNYGYTF.